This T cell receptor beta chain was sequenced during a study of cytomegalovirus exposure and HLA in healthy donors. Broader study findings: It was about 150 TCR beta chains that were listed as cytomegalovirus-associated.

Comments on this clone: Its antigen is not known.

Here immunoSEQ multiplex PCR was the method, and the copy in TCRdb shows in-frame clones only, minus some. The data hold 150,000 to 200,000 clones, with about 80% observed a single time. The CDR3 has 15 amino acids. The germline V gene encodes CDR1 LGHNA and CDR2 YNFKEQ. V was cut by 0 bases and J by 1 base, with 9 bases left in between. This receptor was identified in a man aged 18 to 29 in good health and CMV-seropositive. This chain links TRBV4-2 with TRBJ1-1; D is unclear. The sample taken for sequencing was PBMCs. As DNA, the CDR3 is TGTGCCAGCAGCCAAGAGTTGCGGTGGAACACTGAAGCTTTCTTT. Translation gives CASSQELRWNTEAFF.